This T cell receptor (beta chain) is from a study of cytomegalovirus exposure and HLA in healthy donors. With 10 bases clipped from V and 3 bases from J, the junction kept 9 bases outside the gene matches. CDR3 length equals 15 residues. In germline, CDR1 is MNHNS, CDR2 SASEGT. The PCR ran on 60 Vbeta and 13 Jbeta primers. The protocol was immunoSEQ multiplex PCR, while the TCRdb copy is restricted to in-frame clones and leaves out a portion. Of 70,000 to 90,000 clones listed, about 75% were seen once; the top ten hold roughly 5%. Concerning this clone: Its specificity is unknown.

Study-wide findings and caveats: Specificity for CMV antigens was confirmed in vitro for a few of the CMV-associated chains. Later analysis revealed greater clonal expansion in HLA-associated TCR beta chains than in equally common others.

Sequenced material: PBMCs. The J gene is TRBJ2-3, the V gene TRBV6-1; 11 bases line up with TRBD2. The origin of this receptor is a man aged 55 to 70 in good health and CMV-seropositive. The CDR3 DNA sequence: TGTGCCACTAAACTAGCGGGAGAAGGAACAGATACGCAGTATTTT. Its translation is CATKLAGEGTDTQYF.